These 9 T cell receptor beta chains came from one sample sequenced in a study of breast tumors, draining lymph nodes, adjacent tissues. TCRdb fed the multiplex PCR reads into MiXCR, producing one record per CDR3 protein. This table holds approximately 180,000 distinct CDR3 sequences, more than 25% found once. Samples came from axillary lymph nodes draining the breast cancer. The specimen sequenced was axillary lymph node tissue. The receptors were gathered from a female donor with breast cancer. Some clones in this sample may be carry-over from other donors' samples.

This clonotype was recorded many times. Just one base apart from a much larger clone, this may be a read error. The V call is TRBV20-1, the J call TRBJ2-5; D is tentatively TRBD1 or TRBD2 (6 bases each). The CDR3 contains 12 residues. Germline values: CDR1 DFQATT, CDR2 SNEGSKA (reference sequence). CDR3 in amino acids: CSAPDRRGTPYF. The CDR3 coding sequence is TGCAGTGCTCCAGACAGGAGGGGGACCCCGTACTTC.

This clonotype was seen only a few times. This may stem from a read error, because a much larger clone lies one nucleotide away. The genes are TRBV6-4 and TRBJ2-7; D gene unclear. Germline V gene data show CDR1 as MRHNA and CDR2 as SNTAGT. The germline V and J ends were trimmed by 5 bases and 2 bases, with 22 bases remaining between them. The CDR3 sequence is 17 residues long. The CDR3 is CASSQGEGNNKTYEQYF. The CDR3 DNA reads as TGTGCCAGCAGTCAAGGTGAAGGGAATAATAAAACCTACGAGCAGTACTTC.

Notes on this clonotype: A much larger clonotype is one base distant, so this may be a read error. The chain uses TRBV12-3 or TRBV12-4 and TRBJ2-7; D possibly matches TRBD1 or TRBD2 (5 bases each). V was pared by 3 bases and J by 11 bases, with 20 bases between. The length of the CDR3 is 14 residues. CDR3 in DNA: TGTGCCAGCAGTTTCCGGGGCCGGACCTCCATGGAGTACTTC. It yields the protein CASSFRGRTSMEYF.

This clonotype was found many times. The chain has TRBV10-2 and TRBJ2-5, with TRBD2 matching over 16 bases. The CDR3 has 19 residues. Per germline, CDR1 WSHSY and CDR2 SAAADI. Germline trimming cut 3 bases from V and 2 bases from J; bases unmatched to any gene: 9. The chain's CDR3 is CASSDFGTSGGDIQETQYF. CDR3 bases: TGCGCCAGCAGTGACTTCGGGACTAGCGGGGGGGATATACAAGAGACCCAGTACTTC.

This clonotype was detected only a few times. One base away lies a much larger clone, so this may be a sequencing read error. The chain recombines TRBV20-1 with TRBJ2-3; maybe TRBD2 (6 bases). The V end lost 2 bases, the J end lost 2 bases, and 23 bases lay between the germline ends. This CDR3 has 18 residues. Germline loops: CDR1 DFQATT, CDR2 SNEGSKA (reference sequence). CDR3 sequence reads: CSARLLLALAAPTDTQYF. The CDR3 DNA sequence: TGCAGTGCTAGATTGCTGCTAGCGCTAGCAGCACCCACAGATACGCAGTATTTT.

This clonotype was recorded at least ten times. The V and J genes are TRBV10-3 and TRBJ2-2, with D possibly called TRBD1 or TRBD2 (5 bases each). With 7 bases removed from V and 2 bases from J, the gap between germline ends came to 23 bases. The CDR3 is made up of 18 amino acids. In germline, CDR1 is ENHRY, CDR2 SYGVKD. The chain's CDR3 is CAIKRIAEGDVNTGELFF. The CDR3 coding sequence is TGTGCCATCAAGCGCATTGCGGAAGGGGACGTAAACACCGGGGAGCTGTTTTTT.

This sequence joins TRBV9 and TRBJ1-6, with 7 bases fitting TRBD1. J lost 6 bases, V lost 0 bases, and 0 bases had no gene match. Germline V gene lookup returns CDR1 SGDLS and CDR2 YYNGEE. The CDR3 extends over 14 amino acids. Written as DNA, the CDR3 is TGTGCCAGCAGCGTAGGGACAGGTAATTCACCCCTCCACTTT. It yields the protein CASSVGTGNSPLHF. The complete variable domain, with remaining parts taken from reference TRBV9 and TRBJ1-6, reads DSGVTQTPKHLITATGQRVTLRCSPRSGDLSVYWYQQSLDQGLQFLIQYYNGEERAKGNILERFSAQQFPDLHSELNLSSLELGDSALYFCASSVGTGNSPLHFGNGTRLTVT.

This clonotype was seen at least ten times. CDR3 sequence: CASSLNPGTDGYTF. CDR3 nucleotide sequence: TGCGCCAGCAGCTTAAATCCCGGAACAGATGGCTACACCTTC. The chain recombines TRBV5-1 with TRBJ1-2; D is uncertain. The V and J ends lost 2 bases and 6 bases respectively, with 14 bases between them. Germline V CDR1 and CDR2: SGHRS, YFSETQ. CDR3 size: 14 residues.

The sample holds many counts of this clonotype. This sequence joins TRBV5-8 and TRBJ2-6; 7 nucleotides match TRBD1. The CDR3 runs to 16 residues. CDR1 SGHTS and CDR2 YDEGEE come from the germline V gene. Trimming cost V 1 base and J 2 bases; bases outside gene matches: 3. The CDR3 DNA is TGTGCCAGCAGCTTGACAGGGGCCCCTGGGGCCAACGTCCTGACTTTC. This codes for CASSLTGAPGANVLTF. The full variable domain, its missing parts supplied by reference TRBV5-8 and TRBJ2-6, is EAGVTQSPTHLIKTRGQQATLRCSPISGHTSVYWYQQALGLGLQFLLWYDEGEERNRGNFPPRFSGRQFPNYSSELNVNALELEDSALYLCASSLTGAPGANVLTFGAGSRLTVL.